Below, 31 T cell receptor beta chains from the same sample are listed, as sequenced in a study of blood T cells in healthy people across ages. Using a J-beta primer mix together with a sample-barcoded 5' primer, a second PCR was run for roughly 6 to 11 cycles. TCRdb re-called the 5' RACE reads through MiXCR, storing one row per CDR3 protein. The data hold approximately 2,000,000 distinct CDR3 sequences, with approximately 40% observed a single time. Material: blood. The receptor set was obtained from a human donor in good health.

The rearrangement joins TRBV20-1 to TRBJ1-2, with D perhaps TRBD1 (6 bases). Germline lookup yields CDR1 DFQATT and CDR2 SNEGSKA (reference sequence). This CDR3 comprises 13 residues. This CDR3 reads CSVPGQTLGGYTF. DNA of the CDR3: TGCAGCGTACCGGGACAAACCCTGGGGGGCTACACCTTC.

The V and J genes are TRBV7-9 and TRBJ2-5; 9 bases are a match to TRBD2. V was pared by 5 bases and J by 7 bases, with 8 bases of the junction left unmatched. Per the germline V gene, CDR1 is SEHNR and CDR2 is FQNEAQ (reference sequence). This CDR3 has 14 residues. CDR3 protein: CASSAGGPTGTQYF. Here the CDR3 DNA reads TGTGCCAGCAGCGCGGGGGGGCCAACGGGGACCCAGTACTTC. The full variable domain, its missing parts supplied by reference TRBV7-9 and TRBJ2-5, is DTGVSQNPRHKITKRGQNVTFRCDPISEHNRLYWYRQTLGQGPEFLTYFQNEAQLEKSRLLSDRFSAERPKGSFSTLEIQRTEQGDSAMYLCASSAGGPTGTQYFGPGTRLLVL.

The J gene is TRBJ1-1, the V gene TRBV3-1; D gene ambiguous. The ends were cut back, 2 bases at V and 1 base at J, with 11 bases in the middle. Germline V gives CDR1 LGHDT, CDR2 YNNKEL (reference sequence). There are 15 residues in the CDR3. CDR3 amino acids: CASSQQETWNTEAFF. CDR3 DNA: TGTGCCAGCAGCCAACAAGAGACGTGGAACACTGAAGCTTTCTTT.

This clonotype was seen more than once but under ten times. The CDR3 bases are TGCGCCAGCAGCTTGGACGGCGGGATAAGCACAGATACGCAGTATTTT. Translation gives CASSLDGGISTDTQYF. V usage is TRBV5-1 and J usage is TRBJ2-3, with D tentatively TRBD2 (6 bases). Trimming cost V 0 bases and J 0 bases, with 11 bases left between them. Germline-derived CDR1 and CDR2 are SGHRS and YFSETQ. The CDR3 is 16 residues long.

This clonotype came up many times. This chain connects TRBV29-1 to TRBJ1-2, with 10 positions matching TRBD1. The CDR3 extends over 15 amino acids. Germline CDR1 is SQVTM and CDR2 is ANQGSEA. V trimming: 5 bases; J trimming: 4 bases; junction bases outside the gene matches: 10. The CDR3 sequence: CSVPTGTGEFYGYTF. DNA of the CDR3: TGCAGCGTTCCTACCGGGACAGGGGAATTCTATGGCTACACCTTC.

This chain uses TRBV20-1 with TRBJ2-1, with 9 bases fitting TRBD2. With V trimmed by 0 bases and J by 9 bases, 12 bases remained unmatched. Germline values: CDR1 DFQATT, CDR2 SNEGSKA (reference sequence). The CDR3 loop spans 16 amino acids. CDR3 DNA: TGCAGTGCTAGAGATAGGCGGGGGGGTGCCGAGGGTGAGCAGTTCTTC. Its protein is CSARDRRGGAEGEQFF.

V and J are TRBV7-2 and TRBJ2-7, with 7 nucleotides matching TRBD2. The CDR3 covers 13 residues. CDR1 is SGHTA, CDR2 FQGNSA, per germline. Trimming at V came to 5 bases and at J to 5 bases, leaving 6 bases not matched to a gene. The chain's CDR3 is CASSPWTRDEQYF. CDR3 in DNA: TGTGCCAGCAGCCCTTGGACTAGAGACGAGCAGTACTTC. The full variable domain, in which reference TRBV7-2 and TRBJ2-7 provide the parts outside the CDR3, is GAGVSQSPSNKVTEKGKDVELRCDPISGHTALYWYRQSLGQGLEFLIYFQGNSAPDKSGLPSDRFSAERTGGSVSTLTIQRTQQEDSAVYLCASSPWTRDEQYFGPGTRLTVT.

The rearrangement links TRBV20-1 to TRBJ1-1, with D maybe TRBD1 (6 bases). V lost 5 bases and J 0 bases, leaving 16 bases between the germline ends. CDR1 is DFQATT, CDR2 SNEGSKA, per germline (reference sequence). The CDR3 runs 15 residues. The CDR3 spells CSAVKTGWVNTEAFF. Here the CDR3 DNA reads TGCAGTGCTGTTAAGACAGGATGGGTGAACACTGAAGCTTTCTTT.

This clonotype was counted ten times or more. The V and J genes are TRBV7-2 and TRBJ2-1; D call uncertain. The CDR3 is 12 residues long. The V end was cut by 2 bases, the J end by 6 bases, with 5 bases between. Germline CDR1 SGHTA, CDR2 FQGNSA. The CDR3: CASSLQPNEQFF. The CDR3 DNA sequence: TGTGCCAGCAGCTTACAGCCCAATGAGCAGTTCTTC.

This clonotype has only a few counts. CDR3 in DNA: TGCAGCGTTGAAGCGGATAGCAATCAGCCCCAGCATTTT. This encodes CSVEADSNQPQHF. The chain couples TRBV29-1 to TRBJ1-5, with D unclear. The CDR3 has 13 amino acids. V gave up 1 base and J gave up 0 bases, with 4 bases separating them. Germline V gives CDR1 SQVTM, CDR2 ANQGSEA.

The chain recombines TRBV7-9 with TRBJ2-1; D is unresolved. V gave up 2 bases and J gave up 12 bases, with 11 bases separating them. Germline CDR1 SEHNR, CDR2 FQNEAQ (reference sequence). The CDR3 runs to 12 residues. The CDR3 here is CASSLLDSGQFF. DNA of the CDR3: TGTGCCAGCAGCTTACTCGATTCGGGGCAGTTCTTC.

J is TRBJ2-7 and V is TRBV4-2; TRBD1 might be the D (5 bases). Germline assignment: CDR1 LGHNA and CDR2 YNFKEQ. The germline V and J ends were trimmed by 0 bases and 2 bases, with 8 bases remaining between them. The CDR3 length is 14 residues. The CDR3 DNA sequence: TGTGCCAGCAGCCAAGAACAGGCGGCCTACGAGCAGTACTTC. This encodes CASSQEQAAYEQYF.

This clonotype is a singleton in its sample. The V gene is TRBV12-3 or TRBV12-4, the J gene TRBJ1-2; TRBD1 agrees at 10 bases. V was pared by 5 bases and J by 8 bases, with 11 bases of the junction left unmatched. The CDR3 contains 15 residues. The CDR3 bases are TGTGCCAGCAGTCTGGTCGGGACAGGGGAATTCGGCTACACCTTC. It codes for CASSLVGTGEFGYTF.

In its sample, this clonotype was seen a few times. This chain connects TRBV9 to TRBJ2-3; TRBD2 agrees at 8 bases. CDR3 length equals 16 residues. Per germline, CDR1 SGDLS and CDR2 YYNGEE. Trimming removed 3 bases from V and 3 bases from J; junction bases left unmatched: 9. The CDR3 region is CASSAHSGGSTDTQYF. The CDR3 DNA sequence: TGTGCCAGCAGCGCCCACTCGGGGGGGAGTACAGATACGCAGTATTTT. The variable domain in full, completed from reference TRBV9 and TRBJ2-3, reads DSGVTQTPKHLITATGQRVTLRCSPRSGDLSVYWYQQSLDQGLQFLIQYYNGEERAKGNILERFSAQQFPDLHSELNLSSLELGDSALYFCASSAHSGGSTDTQYFGPGTRLTVL.

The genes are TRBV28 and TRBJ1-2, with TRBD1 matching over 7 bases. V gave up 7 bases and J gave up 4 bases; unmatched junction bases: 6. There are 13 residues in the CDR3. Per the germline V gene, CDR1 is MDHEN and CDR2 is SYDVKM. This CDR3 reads CASTPQGSYGYTF. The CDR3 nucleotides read TGTGCCAGCACCCCACAGGGGTCCTATGGCTACACCTTC.

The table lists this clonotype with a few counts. The CDR3 region has the DNA TGTGCCAGCAGCCTCCAGGTTGACGTAGACATTCAGTACTTC. Translation: CASSLQVDVDIQYF. The chain carries TRBV6-5 and TRBJ2-4, with D uncertain. CDR1 and CDR2 (germline): MNHEY, SVGAGI. Trimming shortened V by 6 bases and J by 8 bases, and 17 bases separated the two germline ends. The CDR3 spans 14 residues.

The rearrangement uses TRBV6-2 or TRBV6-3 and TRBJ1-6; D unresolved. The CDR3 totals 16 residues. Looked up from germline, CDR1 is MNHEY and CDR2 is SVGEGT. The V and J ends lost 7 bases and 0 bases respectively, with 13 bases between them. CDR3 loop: CASTLRQSSYNSPLHF. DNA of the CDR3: TGTGCCAGCACCCTTCGGCAGAGCTCCTATAATTCACCCCTCCACTTT.

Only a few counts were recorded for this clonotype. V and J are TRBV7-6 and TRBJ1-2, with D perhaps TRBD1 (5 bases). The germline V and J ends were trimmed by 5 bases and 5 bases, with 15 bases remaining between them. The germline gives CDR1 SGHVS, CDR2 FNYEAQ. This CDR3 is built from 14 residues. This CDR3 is CASSPWDGEYGYTF. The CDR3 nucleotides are TGTGCCAGCAGCCCCTGGGACGGCGAATATGGCTACACCTTC.

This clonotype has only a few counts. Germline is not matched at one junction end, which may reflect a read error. The CDR3 loop reads CASSHRRVNQLQHF. CDR3 sequence (DNA): TGCGCCAGCAGCCACCGAAGGGTTAATCAGCTCCAGCATTTT. This chain links TRBV4-1 with TRBJ1-5; D is uncertain. The CDR3 is 14 amino acids. Germline lookup yields CDR1 MGHRA and CDR2 YSYEKL.

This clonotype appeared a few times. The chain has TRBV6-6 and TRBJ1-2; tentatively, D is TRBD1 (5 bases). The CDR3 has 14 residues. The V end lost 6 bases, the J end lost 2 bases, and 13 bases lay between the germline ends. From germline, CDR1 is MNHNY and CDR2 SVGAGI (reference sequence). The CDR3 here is CASRTQGVNYGYTF. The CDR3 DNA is TGTGCCAGCAGAACCCAGGGCGTCAACTATGGCTACACCTTC.

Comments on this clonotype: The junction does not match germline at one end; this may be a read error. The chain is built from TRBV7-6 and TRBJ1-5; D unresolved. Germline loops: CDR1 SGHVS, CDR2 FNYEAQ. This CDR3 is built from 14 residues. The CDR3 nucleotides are TGTGCCAACAGCCTAGATGTGGGCAATCAGCCCCAGCATTTT. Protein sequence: CANSLDVGNQPQHF.

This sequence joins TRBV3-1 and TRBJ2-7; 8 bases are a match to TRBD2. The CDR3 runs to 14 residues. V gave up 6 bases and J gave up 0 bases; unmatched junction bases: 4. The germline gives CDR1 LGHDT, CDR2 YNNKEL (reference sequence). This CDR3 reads CASSHSGSSYEQYF. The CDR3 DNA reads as TGTGCCAGCAGTCACAGCGGGAGCTCCTACGAGCAGTACTTC.

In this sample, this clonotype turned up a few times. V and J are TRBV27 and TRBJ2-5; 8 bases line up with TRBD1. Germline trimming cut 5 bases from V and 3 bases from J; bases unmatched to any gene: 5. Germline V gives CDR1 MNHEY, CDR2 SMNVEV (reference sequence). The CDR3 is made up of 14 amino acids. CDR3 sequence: CASSPHRGEETQYF. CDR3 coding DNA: TGTGCCAGCAGTCCACACAGGGGGGAAGAGACCCAGTACTTC.

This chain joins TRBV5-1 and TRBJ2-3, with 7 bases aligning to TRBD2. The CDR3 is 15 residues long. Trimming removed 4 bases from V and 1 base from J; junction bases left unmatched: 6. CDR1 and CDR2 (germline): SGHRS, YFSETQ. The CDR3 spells CASSISGARTDTQYF. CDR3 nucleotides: TGCGCCAGCAGCATAAGCGGGGCGCGCACAGATACGCAGTATTTT. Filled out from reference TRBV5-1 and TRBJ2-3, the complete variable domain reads KAGVTQTPRYLIKTRGQQVTLSCSPISGHRSVSWYQQTPGQGLQFLFEYFSETQRNKGNFPGRFSGRQFSNSRSEMNVSTLELGDSALYLCASSISGARTDTQYFGPGTRLTVL.

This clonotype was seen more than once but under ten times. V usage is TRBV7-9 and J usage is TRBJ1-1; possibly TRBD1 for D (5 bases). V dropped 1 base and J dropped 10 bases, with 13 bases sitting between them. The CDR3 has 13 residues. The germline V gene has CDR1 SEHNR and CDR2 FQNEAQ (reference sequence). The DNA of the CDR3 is TGTGCCAGCAGCTTAGTCGACAGTCGAGGAGCTTTCTTT. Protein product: CASSLVDSRGAFF.

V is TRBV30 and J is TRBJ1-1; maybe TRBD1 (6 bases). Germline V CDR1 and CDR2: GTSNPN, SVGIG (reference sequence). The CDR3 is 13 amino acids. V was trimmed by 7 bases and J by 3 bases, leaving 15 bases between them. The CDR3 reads CAFRPGQYTEAFF. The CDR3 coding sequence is TGTGCCTTTCGACCGGGACAATACACTGAAGCTTTCTTT.

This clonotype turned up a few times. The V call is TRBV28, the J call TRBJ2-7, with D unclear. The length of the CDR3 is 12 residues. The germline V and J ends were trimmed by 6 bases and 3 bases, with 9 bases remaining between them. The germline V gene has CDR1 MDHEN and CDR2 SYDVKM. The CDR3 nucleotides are TGTGCCAGCAGACAAGACCTCTACGAGCAGTACTTC. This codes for CASRQDLYEQYF.

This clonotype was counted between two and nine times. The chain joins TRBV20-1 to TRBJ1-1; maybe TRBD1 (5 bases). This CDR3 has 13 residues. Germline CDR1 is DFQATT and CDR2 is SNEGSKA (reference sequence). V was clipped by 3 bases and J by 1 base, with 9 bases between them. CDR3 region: CSASTGPNTEAFF. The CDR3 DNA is TGCAGTGCTAGTACAGGCCCGAACACTGAAGCTTTCTTT.

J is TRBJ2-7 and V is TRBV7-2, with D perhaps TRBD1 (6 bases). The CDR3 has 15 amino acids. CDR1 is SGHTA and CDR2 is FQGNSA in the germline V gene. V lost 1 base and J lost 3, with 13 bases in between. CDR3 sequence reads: CASSLESGGIYEQYF. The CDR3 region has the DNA TGTGCCAGCAGCTTAGAAAGTGGGGGCATCTACGAGCAGTACTTC.

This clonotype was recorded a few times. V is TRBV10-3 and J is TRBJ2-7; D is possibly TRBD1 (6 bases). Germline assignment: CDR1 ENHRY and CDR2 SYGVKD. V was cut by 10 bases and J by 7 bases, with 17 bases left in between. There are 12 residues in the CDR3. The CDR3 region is CASWAGVDEQYF. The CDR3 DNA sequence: TGTGCCAGCTGGGCAGGGGTCGATGAGCAGTACTTC.

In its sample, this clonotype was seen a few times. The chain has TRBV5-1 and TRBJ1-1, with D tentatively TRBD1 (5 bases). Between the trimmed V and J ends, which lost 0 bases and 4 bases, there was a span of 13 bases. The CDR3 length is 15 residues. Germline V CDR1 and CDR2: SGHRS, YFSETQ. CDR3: CASSLAVGRVTEAFF. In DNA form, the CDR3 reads TGCGCCAGCAGCTTGGCGGTGGGCAGGGTCACTGAAGCTTTCTTT.